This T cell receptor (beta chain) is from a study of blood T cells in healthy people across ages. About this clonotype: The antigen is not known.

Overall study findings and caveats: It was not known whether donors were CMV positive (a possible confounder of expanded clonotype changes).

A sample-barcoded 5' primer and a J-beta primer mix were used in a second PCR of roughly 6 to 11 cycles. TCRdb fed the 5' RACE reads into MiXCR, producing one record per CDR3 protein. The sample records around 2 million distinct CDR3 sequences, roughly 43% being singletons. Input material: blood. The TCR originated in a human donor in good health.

This chain's CDR3 is CASSLPGGGSNEQFF. The CDR3 bases are TGTGCCAGCAGCCTACCTGGGGGGGGCTCGAATGAGCAGTTCTTC. The chain links TRBV6-6 to TRBJ2-1; possible D gene TRBD2, 7 bases. From germline, CDR1 is MNHNY and CDR2 SVGAGI (reference sequence). With 6 bases removed from V and 7 bases from J, the gap between germline ends came to 19 bases. The CDR3 sequence is 15 residues long.